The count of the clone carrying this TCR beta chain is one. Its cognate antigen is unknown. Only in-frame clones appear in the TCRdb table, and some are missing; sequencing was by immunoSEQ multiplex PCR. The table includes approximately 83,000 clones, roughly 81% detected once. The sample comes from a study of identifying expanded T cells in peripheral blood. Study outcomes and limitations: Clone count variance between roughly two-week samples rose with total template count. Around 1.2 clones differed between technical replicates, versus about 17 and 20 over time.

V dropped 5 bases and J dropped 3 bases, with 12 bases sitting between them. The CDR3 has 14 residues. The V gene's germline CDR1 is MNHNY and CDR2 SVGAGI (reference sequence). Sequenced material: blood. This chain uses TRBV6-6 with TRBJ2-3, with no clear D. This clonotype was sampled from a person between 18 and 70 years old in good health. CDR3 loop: CASSHGQETDTQYF. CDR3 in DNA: TGTGCCAGCAGTCACGGTCAGGAAACAGATACGCAGTATTTT.